This entry concerns a single T cell receptor beta chain. Its antigen is unknown. There are no base qualities to consult, and no much larger clone falls within one base. The immunoSEQ Assay, a bias-controlled multiplex PCR, was used to amplify TCRbeta CDR3 regions from genomic DNA. Per the authors' processing: The number of nucleated cells in each sample was estimated by amplification of reference gene primers within the assay. To quantify the absolute abundance of each unique TCRbeta CDR3 rearrangement, sequence reads were collapsed and filtered. For each sample, productive Simpson clonality was calculated by taking the square root of Simpson's diversity index across productive rearrangements. TCRdb took this table from immuneACCESS and kept in-frame rearrangements with V and J called. Such tables lack part of the clones; where checked against another copy, unresolved V genes explain under half of the gap, and the rest is unexplained. V and J calls and clone size follow that table, whereas D and trimming were derived from the DNA. The table for this sample lists under 95,000 clones; 87% of them were counted only once. Of the sample, approximately 5.1% falls within the top ten clones.

Whole blood was collected in K2EDTA tubes by collaborating institutions according to the institutions' own protocols. For TCRbeta analysis, collaborators shipped samples in one of three forms: frozen whole blood, isolated PBMCs, or DNA extracted from either of those sample types. The data belong to a study of blood T cell repertoires in COVID-19 (dated by TCRdb to the early 2020s). About the full investigation: Collaborator samples came from the United States, Italy and Spain and covered acute and convalescent phases of COVID-19. Sample metadata almost always included a de-identified subject ID, COVID-19 status, age in years and sex. The repertoires were released in a freely available public database meant as a resource for research on the immune response to SARS-CoV-2. Where available, HLA class I and class II types were obtained from metadata supplied by the sample provider rather than from assay-based typing. The dataset comprised deeply sampled blood TCRbeta repertoires from subjects exposed to, actively infected with, or recovered from COVID-19. The material from the prospective study consisted of cDNA or gDNA derived from T cells, B-cell-depleted T cells, or PBMCs. The samples were drawn from two sources: the first 160 participants of the ongoing ImmuneRACE study, and 1,200 or so subjects contributed by 6 global collaborators.

General findings and caveats noted by the study authors: How much clinical and demographic metadata was included differed by source and by participant, and the metadata was provided uncurated.

The sample taken for sequencing was peripheral blood. The receptor's source is a man aged 55 to 70 with acute or convalescent COVID-19.

At the DNA level, the sequence is TGTGCCAGCAGTCCCGGCGGGGCCGGGGAGCTGTTTTTT. Its protein product is CASSPGGAGELFF. Rearrangement joined TRBV6-2 or TRBV6-3 to TRBJ2-2, and TRBD2 may be the D gene, going by 6 matching bases. For CDR1 and CDR2, the germline V gene lists MNHEY and SVGEGT. The CDR3, from cysteine to phenylalanine, totals 13 residues. The DNA shown is the 39-base CDR3, in frame from base 1. V is pared back by 5 bases and J by 6 bases, with 10 bases lying between the germline termini.